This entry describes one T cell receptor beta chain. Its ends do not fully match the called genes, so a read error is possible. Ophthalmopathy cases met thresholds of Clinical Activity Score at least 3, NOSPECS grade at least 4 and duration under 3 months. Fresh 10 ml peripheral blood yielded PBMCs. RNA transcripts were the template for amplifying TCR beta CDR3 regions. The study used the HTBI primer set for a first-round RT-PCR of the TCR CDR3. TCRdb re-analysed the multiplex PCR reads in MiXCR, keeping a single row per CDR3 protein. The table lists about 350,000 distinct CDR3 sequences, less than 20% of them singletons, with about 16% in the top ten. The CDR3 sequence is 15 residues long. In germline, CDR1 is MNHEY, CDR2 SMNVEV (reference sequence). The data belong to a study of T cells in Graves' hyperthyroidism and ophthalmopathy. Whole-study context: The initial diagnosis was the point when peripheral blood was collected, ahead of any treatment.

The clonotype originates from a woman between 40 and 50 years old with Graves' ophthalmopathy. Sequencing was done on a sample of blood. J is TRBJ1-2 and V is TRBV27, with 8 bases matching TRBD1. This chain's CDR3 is CASSEFSRGLNGYNF. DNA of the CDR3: TGTGCCAGCAGTGAATTTAGCAGGGGGCTTAATGGCTACAACTTC.